The 13 T cell receptor beta chains given below trace back to one sample, sequenced in a study of blood T cell repertoires in COVID-19. Sequencing used immunoSEQ multiplex PCR; TCRdb keeps in-frame clones, though not all of them. The sample has approximately 10,000 clones, more than 80% seen once. Input material: peripheral blood. The receptors here all came from a human donor in a cohort sampled during active COVID-19.

By frequency in the sample, this clone is medium-sized. V and J are TRBV7-2 and TRBJ2-7, with TRBD2 as a possible D gene (5 bases). This CDR3 spans 14 amino acids. Trimming cost V 1 base and J 2 bases, with 9 bases left between them. Germline values: CDR1 SGHTA, CDR2 FQGNSA. CDR3 nucleotides: TGTGCCAGCAGCTTAGATCCGGGAACCTACGAGCAGTACTTC. Its protein product is CASSLDPGTYEQYF.

This clone was counted once. The V and J genes are TRBV9 and TRBJ2-3; 8 nucleotides agree with TRBD2. CDR1 is SGDLS and CDR2 is YYNGEE in the germline V gene. The V and J ends lost 1 base and 6 bases, in that order; junction bases with no gene match: 13. This CDR3 has 17 amino acids. CDR3 residues: CASSVSGLALRTDTQYF. DNA of the CDR3: TGTGCCAGCAGCGTATCCGGACTAGCCCTCAGAACGGATACGCAGTATTTT.

The V call is TRBV30, the J call TRBJ2-5; D unclear. The germline V gene has CDR1 GTSNPN and CDR2 SVGIG (reference sequence). The CDR3 sequence is 13 residues long. The V gene lost 2 bases and the J gene lost 4 bases, with 11 bases spanning the gap. The CDR3 is CAWSLSTGETQYF. The CDR3 DNA sequence: TGTGCCTGGAGTCTTTCGACGGGAGAGACCCAGTACTTC.

V gene TRBV5-1 combines with J gene TRBJ2-2; D may be TRBD1 (6 bases). Looked up from germline, CDR1 is SGHRS and CDR2 is YFSETQ. V lost 4 bases and J 7 bases, leaving 17 bases between the germline ends. The CDR3 sequence is 15 residues long. The CDR3 region is CASSLQPGDVGELFF. The CDR3 DNA reads as TGCGCCAGCAGCCTTCAACCAGGGGATGTCGGGGAGCTGTTTTTT.

This clone has just a few counts. This sequence joins TRBV10-3 and TRBJ1-1, with D unresolved. The germline V gene has CDR1 ENHRY and CDR2 SYGVKD. The V gene lost 10 bases and the J gene lost 0 bases, with 12 bases spanning the gap. The length of the CDR3 is 13 residues. The CDR3 nucleotides are TGTGCCAACAAAGAGGCCATGAACACTGAAGCTTTCTTT. Residues: CANKEAMNTEAFF.

The chain uses TRBV6-5 and TRBJ2-3, with 12 bases fitting TRBD2. Germline V gene data show CDR1 as MNHEY and CDR2 as SVGAGI. Trimming cost V 10 bases and J 3 bases; bases outside gene matches: 8. This CDR3 spans 15 amino acids. CDR3 sequence reads: CATCYLAGGTDTQYF. CDR3 nucleotide sequence: TGTGCCACCTGCTATCTAGCGGGGGGGACAGATACGCAGTATTTT.

The table lists this clone with a few counts. The chain recombines TRBV9 with TRBJ2-3, with D possibly matching TRBD1 (7 bases). Germline V gives CDR1 SGDLS, CDR2 YYNGEE. The V end lost 4 bases, the J end lost 5 bases, and 23 bases lay between the germline ends. The CDR3 totals 17 residues. Here the CDR3 DNA reads TGTGCCAGCAGCTCCCAGGGGGGCCTCAACAGGGGAGATACGCAGTATTTT. Translating gives CASSSQGGLNRGDTQYF. Supplemented by reference TRBV9 and TRBJ2-3, the full variable domain reads DSGVTQTPKHLITATGQRVTLRCSPRSGDLSVYWYQQSLDQGLQFLIQYYNGEERAKGNILERFSAQQFPDLHSELNLSSLELGDSALYFCASSSQGGLNRGDTQYFGPGTRLTVL.

V is TRBV2 and J is TRBJ2-5, with 7 bases fitting TRBD2. J was trimmed by 4 bases and V by 7 bases; bases with no gene match: 9. Germline CDR1 SNHLY, CDR2 FYNNEI. This CDR3 spans 14 amino acids. The CDR3 reads CASNWGGSGETQYF. CDR3 sequence (DNA): TGTGCCAGCAATTGGGGGGGATCGGGAGAGACCCAGTACTTC.

This sequence joins TRBV5-1 and TRBJ2-1, with TRBD2 matching over 11 bases. The germline gives CDR1 SGHRS, CDR2 YFSETQ. V was clipped by 3 bases and J by 5 bases; unmatched bases: 13. CDR3 size: 18 residues. CDR3 residues: CASSYLTSGTSGNNEQFF. The CDR3, as DNA: TGCGCCAGCAGCTACCTCACTTCCGGGACTAGCGGAAACAATGAGCAGTTCTTC.

This chain joins TRBV5-4 and TRBJ1-1, with TRBD1 matching over 10 bases. The junction had 3 bases not matched to a gene; V was cut back by 0 bases and J by 1 base. CDR1 is SGHNT, CDR2 YYREEE, per germline (reference sequence). CDR3 length: 16 residues. In nucleotides, the CDR3 is TGTGCCAGCAGCTTGGGTGGGGACAGGGGGAACACTGAAGCTTTCTTT. This encodes CASSLGGDRGNTEAFF.

J is TRBJ2-1 and V is TRBV7-3; 11 nucleotides line up with TRBD2. CDR1 SGHTA and CDR2 FQGTGA come from the germline V gene. The CDR3 length is 15 residues. The ends lost 6 bases at V and 3 bases at J; junction bases unmatched: 4. CDR3 region: CASSPTSGDYNEQFF. The DNA of the CDR3 is TGTGCCAGCAGTCCGACTAGCGGGGACTACAATGAGCAGTTCTTC.

The rearrangement uses TRBV3-1 (or the pseudogene TRBV3-2) and TRBJ2-2; the match to TRBD2 covers 9 bases. The CDR3 runs 16 residues. Per the germline V gene, CDR1 is LGHDT and CDR2 is YNNKEL (reference sequence). V trimming: 2 bases; J trimming: 4 bases; junction bases outside the gene matches: 5. The CDR3 DNA is TGTGCCAGCAGCCAATTAGCGGGGGCCGGCACCGGGGAGCTGTTTTTT. Its translation is CASSQLAGAGTGELFF.

The rearrangement joins TRBV9 to TRBJ2-5; tentatively, D is TRBD2 (5 bases). Trimming pared 0 bases from V and 1 base from J, leaving 13 bases between. CDR1 and CDR2 from the germline V gene are SGDLS and YYNGEE. CDR3 length: 16 amino acids. Here the CDR3 reads CASSVAMAGVQETQYF. The DNA for the CDR3 is TGTGCCAGCAGCGTAGCGATGGCGGGCGTCCAAGAGACCCAGTACTTC.